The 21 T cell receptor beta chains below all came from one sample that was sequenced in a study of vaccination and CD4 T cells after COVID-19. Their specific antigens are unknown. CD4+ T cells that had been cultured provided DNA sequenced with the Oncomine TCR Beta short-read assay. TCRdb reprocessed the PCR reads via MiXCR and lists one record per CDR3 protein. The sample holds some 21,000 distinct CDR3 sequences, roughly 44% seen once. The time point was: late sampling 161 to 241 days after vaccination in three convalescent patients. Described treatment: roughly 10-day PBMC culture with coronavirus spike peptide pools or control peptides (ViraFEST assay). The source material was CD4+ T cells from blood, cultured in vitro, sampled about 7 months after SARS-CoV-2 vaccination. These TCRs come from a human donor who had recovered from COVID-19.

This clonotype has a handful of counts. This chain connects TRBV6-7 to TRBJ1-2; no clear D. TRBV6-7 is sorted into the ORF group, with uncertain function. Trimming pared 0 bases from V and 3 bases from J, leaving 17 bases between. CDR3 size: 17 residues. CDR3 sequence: CASSYSQDGNRHYGYTF. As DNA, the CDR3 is TGTGCCAGCAGTTACTCGCAGGATGGGAACCGACACTATGGCTACACCTTC.

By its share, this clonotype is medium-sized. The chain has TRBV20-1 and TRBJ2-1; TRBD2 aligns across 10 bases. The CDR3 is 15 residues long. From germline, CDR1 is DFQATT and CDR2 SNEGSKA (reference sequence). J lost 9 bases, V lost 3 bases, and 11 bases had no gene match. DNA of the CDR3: TGCAGTGCTAGTGGATCCCTAGCGGGAGAGGTTGAGCAGTTCTTC. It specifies CSASGSLAGEVEQFF.

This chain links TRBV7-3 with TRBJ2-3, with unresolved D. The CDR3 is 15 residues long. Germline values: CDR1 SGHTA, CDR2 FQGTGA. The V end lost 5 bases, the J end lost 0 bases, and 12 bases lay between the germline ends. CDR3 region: CASSLNPTSTDTQYF. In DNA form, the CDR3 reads TGTGCCAGCAGCCTAAATCCTACTAGCACAGATACGCAGTATTTT.

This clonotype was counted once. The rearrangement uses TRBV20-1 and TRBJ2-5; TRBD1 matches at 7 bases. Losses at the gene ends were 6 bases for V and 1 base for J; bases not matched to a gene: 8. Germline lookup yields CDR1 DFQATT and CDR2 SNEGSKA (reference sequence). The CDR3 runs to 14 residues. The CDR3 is CSAQNRDSQETQYF. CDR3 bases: TGCAGTGCCCAAAACCGGGACAGCCAAGAGACCCAGTACTTC.

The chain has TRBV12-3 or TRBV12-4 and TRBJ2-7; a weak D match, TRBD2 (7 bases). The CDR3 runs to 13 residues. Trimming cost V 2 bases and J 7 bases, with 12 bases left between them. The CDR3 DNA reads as TGTGCCAGCAGTTTACAAGGGGGGGGTGAGCAGTACTTC. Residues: CASSLQGGGEQYF.

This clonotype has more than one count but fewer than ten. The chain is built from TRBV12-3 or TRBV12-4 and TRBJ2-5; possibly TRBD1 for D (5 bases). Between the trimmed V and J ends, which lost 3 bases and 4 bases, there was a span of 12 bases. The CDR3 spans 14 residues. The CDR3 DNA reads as TGTGCCAGCAGTTTCCCCAGCAGGGTAGAGACCCAGTACTTC. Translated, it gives CASSFPSRVETQYF.

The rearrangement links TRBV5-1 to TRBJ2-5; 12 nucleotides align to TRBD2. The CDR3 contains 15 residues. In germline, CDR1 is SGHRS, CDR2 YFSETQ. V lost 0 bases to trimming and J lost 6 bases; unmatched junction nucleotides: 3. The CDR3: CASSLGLAGEQTQYF. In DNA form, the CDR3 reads TGCGCCAGCAGCTTGGGACTAGCGGGAGAGCAGACCCAGTACTTC.

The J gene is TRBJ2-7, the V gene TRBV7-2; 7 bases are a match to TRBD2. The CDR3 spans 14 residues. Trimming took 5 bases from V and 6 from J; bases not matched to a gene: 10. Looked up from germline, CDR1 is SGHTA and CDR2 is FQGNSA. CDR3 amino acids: CASSPSHGRLEQYF. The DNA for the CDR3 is TGTGCCAGCAGCCCCTCCCACGGGAGGCTCGAGCAGTACTTC.

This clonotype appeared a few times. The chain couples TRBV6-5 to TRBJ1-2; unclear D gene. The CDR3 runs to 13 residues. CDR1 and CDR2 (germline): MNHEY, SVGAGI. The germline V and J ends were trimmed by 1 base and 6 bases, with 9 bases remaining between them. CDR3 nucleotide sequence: TGTGCCAGCAGTTACTGGGCCACAGATGGCTACACCTTC. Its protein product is CASSYWATDGYTF.

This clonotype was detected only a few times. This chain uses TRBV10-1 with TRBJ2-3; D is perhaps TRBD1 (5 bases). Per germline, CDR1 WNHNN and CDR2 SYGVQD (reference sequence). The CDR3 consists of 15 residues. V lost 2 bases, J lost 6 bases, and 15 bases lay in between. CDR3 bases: TGCGCCAGCAGTGAGGATCTCGTCAGGGCCGATACGCAGTATTTT. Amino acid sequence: CASSEDLVRADTQYF.

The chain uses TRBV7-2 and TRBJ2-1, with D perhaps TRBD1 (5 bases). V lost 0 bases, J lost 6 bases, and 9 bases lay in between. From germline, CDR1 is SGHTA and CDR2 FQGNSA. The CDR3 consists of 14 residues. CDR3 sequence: CASSLAQVSNEQFF. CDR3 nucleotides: TGTGCCAGCAGCTTAGCACAGGTATCCAATGAGCAGTTCTTC.

The CDR3 here is CASSYRAASFTDTQYF. CDR3 DNA sequence: TGTGCCAGCAGTTACAGAGCGGCTAGCTTTACAGATACGCAGTATTTT. The chain is built from TRBV6-5 and TRBJ2-3, with D maybe TRBD2 (5 bases). With 2 bases removed from V and 3 bases from J, the gap between germline ends came to 15 bases. Germline V gene lookup returns CDR1 MNHEY and CDR2 SVGAGI. CDR3 length: 16 amino acids.

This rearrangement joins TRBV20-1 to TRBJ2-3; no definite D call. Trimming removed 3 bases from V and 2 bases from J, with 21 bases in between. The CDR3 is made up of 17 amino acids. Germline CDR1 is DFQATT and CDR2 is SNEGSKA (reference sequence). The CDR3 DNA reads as TGCAGTGCTAGCCCGTTGGATCGTAGAAGGCCCACAGATACGCAGTATTTT. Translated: CSASPLDRRRPTDTQYF.

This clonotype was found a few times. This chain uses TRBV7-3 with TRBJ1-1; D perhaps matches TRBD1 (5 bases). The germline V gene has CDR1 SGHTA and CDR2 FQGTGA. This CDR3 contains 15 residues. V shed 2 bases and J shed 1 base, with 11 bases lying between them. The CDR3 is CASSLSGRQNTEAFF. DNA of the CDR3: TGTGCCAGCAGCTTATCGGGACGGCAGAACACTGAAGCTTTCTTT. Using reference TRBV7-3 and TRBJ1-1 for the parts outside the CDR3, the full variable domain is GAGVSQTPSNKVTEKGKYVELRCDPISGHTALYWYRQSLGQGPEFLIYFQGTGAADDSGLPNDRFFAVRPEGSVSTLKIQRTERGDSAVYLCASSLSGRQNTEAFFGQGTRLTVV.

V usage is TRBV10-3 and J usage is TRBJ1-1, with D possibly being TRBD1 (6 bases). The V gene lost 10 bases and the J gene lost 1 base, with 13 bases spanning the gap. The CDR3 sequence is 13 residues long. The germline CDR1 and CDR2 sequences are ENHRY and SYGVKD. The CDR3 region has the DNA TGTGCCACCGGGACATCCCCGAACACTGAAGCTTTCTTT. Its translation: CATGTSPNTEAFF.

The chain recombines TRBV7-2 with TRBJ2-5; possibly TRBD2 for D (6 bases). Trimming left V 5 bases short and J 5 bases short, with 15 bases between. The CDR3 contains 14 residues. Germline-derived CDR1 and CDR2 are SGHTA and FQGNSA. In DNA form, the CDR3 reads TGTGCCAGCAGCCTGACAGCGGGTTTGGAGACCCAGTACTTC. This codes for CASSLTAGLETQYF.

The CDR3 DNA reads TGCAGTGCTAGGAATCCGGGACTAGCGGTGAATGAGCAGTTCTTC. It translates to CSARNPGLAVNEQFF. V gene TRBV20-1 combines with J gene TRBJ2-1; 11 nucleotides align to TRBD2. With V trimmed by 3 bases and J by 7 bases, 8 bases remained unmatched. The CDR3 is 15 amino acids. Germline lookup yields CDR1 DFQATT and CDR2 SNEGSKA (reference sequence).

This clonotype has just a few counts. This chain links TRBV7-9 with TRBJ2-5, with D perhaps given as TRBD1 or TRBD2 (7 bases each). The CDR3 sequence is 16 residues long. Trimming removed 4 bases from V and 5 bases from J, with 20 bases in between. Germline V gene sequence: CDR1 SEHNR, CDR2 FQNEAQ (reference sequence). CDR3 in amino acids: CASSYLQGRARETQYF. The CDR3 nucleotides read TGTGCCAGCAGCTATTTACAGGGGAGGGCGAGGGAGACCCAGTACTTC.

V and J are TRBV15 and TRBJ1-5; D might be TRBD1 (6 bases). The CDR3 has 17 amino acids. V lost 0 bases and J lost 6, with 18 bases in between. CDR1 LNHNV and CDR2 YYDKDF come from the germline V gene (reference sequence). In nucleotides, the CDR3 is TGTGCCACCAGCAGAGAGAGGGAGGGTTGGGGGCGTCAGCCCCAGCATTTT. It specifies CATSREREGWGRQPQHF.

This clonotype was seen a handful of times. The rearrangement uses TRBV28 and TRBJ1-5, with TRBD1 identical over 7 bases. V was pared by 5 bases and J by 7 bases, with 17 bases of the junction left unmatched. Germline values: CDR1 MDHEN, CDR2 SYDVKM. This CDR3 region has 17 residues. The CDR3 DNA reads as TGTGCCAGCAGTACCGGGACAGTTAGGGTAGCGGTACAGCCCCAGCATTTT. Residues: CASSTGTVRVAVQPQHF. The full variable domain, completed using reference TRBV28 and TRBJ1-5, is DVKVTQSSRYLVKRTGEKVFLECVQDMDHENMFWYRQDPGLGLRLIYFSYDVKMKEKGDIPEGYSVSREKKERFSLILESASTNQTSMYLCASSTGTVRVAVQPQHFGDGTRLSIL.

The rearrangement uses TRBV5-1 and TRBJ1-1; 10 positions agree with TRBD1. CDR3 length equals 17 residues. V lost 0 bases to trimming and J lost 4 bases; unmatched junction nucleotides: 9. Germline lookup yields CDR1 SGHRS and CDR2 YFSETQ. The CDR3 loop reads CASSLGRDRGGGTEAFF. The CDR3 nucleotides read TGCGCCAGCAGCTTGGGCCGGGACAGGGGAGGGGGCACTGAAGCTTTCTTT.